One sample yielded the 21 T cell receptor beta chains listed below, sequenced in a study of blood T cells in healthy people across ages. Sample-barcoded 5' priming and a J-beta primer mix drove a second PCR of 7 to 11 cycles. TCRdb independently ran MiXCR on the 5' RACE reads; one entry per CDR3 protein. The repertoire holds about 1,000,000 distinct CDR3 sequences, with roughly 45% as singletons. Sample: blood. These TCRs come from an older woman in good health.

This rearrangement joins TRBV11-2 to TRBJ2-5, with D possibly being TRBD2 (7 bases). Germline-derived CDR1 and CDR2 are SGHAT and FQNNGV. The CDR3 totals 14 residues. V was pared by 4 bases and J by 9 bases, with 18 bases between. As DNA, the CDR3 is TGTGCCAGCAGCTCCCCCACCGCGGGGGCGGCCCAGTACTTC. Residues: CASSSPTAGAAQYF.

Of note for this clonotype: Mismatch with germline at one junction end may stem from a read error. This chain uses TRBV6-5 with TRBJ1-1, with unresolved D. CDR3 length equals 14 residues. In germline, CDR1 is MNHEY, CDR2 SVGAGI. The CDR3 sequence: CASSDSGSHTEAFF. CDR3 coding DNA: TGTGCCAGCAGTGACTCTGGATCCCACACTGAAGCTTTCTTT.

The chain combines TRBV28 with TRBJ2-1; 7 bases line up with TRBD1. The V gene's germline CDR1 is MDHEN and CDR2 SYDVKM. Germline trimming cut 3 bases from V and 0 bases from J; bases unmatched to any gene: 8. The CDR3 consists of 17 residues. The CDR3 loop reads CASSLKGAPRSYNEQFF. DNA for the CDR3: TGTGCCAGCAGTTTGAAGGGGGCCCCACGCTCCTACAATGAGCAGTTCTTC.

With respect to this clonotype: One end of the junction is discordant with germline, which a read error may explain. The chain carries TRBV2 and TRBJ1-5; D gene unclear. CDR1 is SNHLY, CDR2 FYNNEI, per germline. The CDR3 consists of 13 residues. The CDR3 sequence: CVSNRGFNQPQHF. The DNA of the CDR3 is TGTGTCAGCAATCGGGGATTTAATCAGCCCCAGCATTTT.

Concerning this clonotype: A read error is possible here, since a much larger clone lies one base away. This chain uses TRBV20-1 with TRBJ2-5; D is possibly TRBD1 or TRBD2 (6 bases each). Germline V gene sequence: CDR1 DFQATT, CDR2 SNEGSKA (reference sequence). V was clipped by 3 bases and J by 11 bases, with 22 bases between them. The CDR3 has 14 amino acids. As DNA, the CDR3 is TGCAGTGCTAGCGGGGGCTCCATTTTCAATGAGCAGTACTTC. Translating gives CSASGGSIFNEQYF.

The J gene is TRBJ2-1, the V gene TRBV20-1, with a possible D match to TRBD2 (5 bases). Germline assignment: CDR1 DFQATT and CDR2 SNEGSKA (reference sequence). The CDR3 runs 10 residues. Between the trimmed V and J ends, which lost 3 bases and 9 bases, there was a span of 6 bases. This CDR3 reads CSASEGEQFF. The CDR3 DNA sequence: TGCAGTGCTAGCGAGGGTGAGCAGTTCTTC.

The chain has TRBV11-2 and TRBJ1-1; D may be TRBD1 (6 bases). The V gene's germline CDR1 is SGHAT and CDR2 FQNNGV. CDR3 length: 15 amino acids. V lost 4 bases and J lost 0, with 12 bases in between. The CDR3 DNA reads TGTGCCAGCAGCTCCCTACAGGGTATGAACACTGAAGCTTTCTTT. Translation gives CASSSLQGMNTEAFF.

The sample holds many counts of this clonotype. This sequence joins TRBV25-1 and TRBJ2-5; 7 positions agree with TRBD1. Germline lookup yields CDR1 MGHDK and CDR2 SYGVNS. CDR3 length equals 14 residues. V gave up 6 bases and J gave up 0 bases; unmatched junction bases: 4. CDR3 region: CASSPGQYQETQYF. In DNA, the CDR3 is TGTGCCAGCAGCCCGGGACAGTACCAAGAGACCCAGTACTTC.

This clonotype came up a few times. This chain connects TRBV27 to TRBJ1-5; no clear D. The CDR3 runs 13 residues. V lost 1 base and J 2 bases, leaving 3 bases between the germline ends. Germline CDR1 and CDR2: MNHEY and SMNVEV (reference sequence). The CDR3 loop reads CASSLWRNQPQHF. CDR3 DNA sequence: TGTGCCAGCAGTTTATGGCGCAATCAGCCCCAGCATTTT.

The rearrangement links TRBV5-1 to TRBJ2-5, with a tentative D call TRBD1 (6 bases). V lost 4 bases and J lost 11, with 18 bases in between. Germline V gene sequence: CDR1 SGHRS, CDR2 YFSETQ. This CDR3 has 13 amino acids. The CDR3 DNA follows: TGCGCCAGCAGCCCCCACAGGGACCATGAGCAGTACTTC. This encodes CASSPHRDHEQYF.

The rearrangement joins TRBV6-5 to TRBJ2-7, with D perhaps matching TRBD2 (6 bases). V was cut by 6 bases and J by 0 bases, with 15 bases left in between. Germline lookup yields CDR1 MNHEY and CDR2 SVGAGI. The CDR3 totals 15 residues. CDR3 in amino acids: CASSLGSGASYEQYF. The DNA for the CDR3 is TGTGCCAGCAGCCTCGGGAGTGGAGCCTCCTACGAGCAGTACTTC.

The rearrangement links TRBV3-1 to TRBJ1-2; weak D call: TRBD1 (5 bases). The CDR3 consists of 14 residues. Trimming shortened V by 1 base and J by 4 bases, and 10 bases separated the two germline ends. Per the germline V gene, CDR1 is LGHDT and CDR2 is YNNKEL (reference sequence). The chain's CDR3 is CASSQGWGSYGYTF. The CDR3 region has the DNA TGTGCCAGCAGCCAAGGCTGGGGGAGCTATGGCTACACCTTC.

The chain uses TRBV12-3 or TRBV12-4 and TRBJ2-3; D perhaps matches TRBD2 (6 bases). The ends were cut back, 6 bases at V and 4 bases at J, with 17 bases in the middle. The length of the CDR3 is 15 residues. The CDR3 DNA sequence: TGTGCCAGCAGCATCCGTGGAGGGGCGGCAGATACGCAGTATTTT. Its protein product is CASSIRGGAADTQYF.

The chain employs TRBV29-1 and TRBJ2-1, with 7 bases that match TRBD2. V lost 3 bases to trimming and J lost 8 bases; unmatched junction nucleotides: 7. The CDR3 is made up of 13 amino acids. CDR1 and CDR2 from the germline V gene are SQVTM and ANQGSEA. The CDR3 sequence: CSVDPAGIDEQFF. CDR3 in DNA: TGCAGCGTTGATCCAGCGGGGATCGATGAGCAGTTCTTC.

The rearrangement joins TRBV24-1 to TRBJ2-7; possibly TRBD1 for D (5 bases). The CDR3 runs to 17 residues. The germline V gene encodes CDR1 KGHDR and CDR2 SFDVKD. The V end was cut by 10 bases, the J end by 0 bases, with 24 bases between. CDR3 sequence reads: CATPHARRGRSSYEQYF. In DNA, the CDR3 is TGTGCCACGCCCCACGCTAGAAGGGGTCGGAGCTCCTACGAGCAGTACTTC.

The rearrangement joins TRBV6-5 to TRBJ2-1; 8 bases fit TRBD2. CDR3 size: 16 residues. Trimming cost V 2 bases and J 7 bases; bases outside gene matches: 10. In germline, CDR1 is MNHEY, CDR2 SVGAGI. CDR3 nucleotides: TGTGCCAGCAGTTACGTCTCTAGCGGGTGGGATAATGAGCAGTTCTTC. This translates into CASSYVSSGWDNEQFF.

This chain joins TRBV20-1 and TRBJ2-4, with 9 bases aligning to TRBD2. Germline-derived CDR1 and CDR2 are DFQATT and SNEGSKA (reference sequence). Losses at the gene ends were 6 bases for V and 1 base for J; bases not matched to a gene: 7. The CDR3 has 15 amino acids. The chain's CDR3 is CSADGTSSAKNIQYF. In nucleotides, the CDR3 is TGCAGTGCGGATGGGACTAGCAGCGCCAAAAACATTCAGTACTTC.

This chain uses TRBV3-1 with TRBJ2-1; 9 nucleotides line up with TRBD2. J gave up 2 bases and V 4 bases, and 9 bases lay outside the gene matches. CDR3 length: 17 amino acids. Germline CDR1 LGHDT, CDR2 YNNKEL (reference sequence). CDR3 bases: TGTGCCAGCAGCCCAACCCCCAGCGGGGGGCCCTACAATGAGCAGTTCTTC. Translated, it gives CASSPTPSGGPYNEQFF.

J is TRBJ1-2 and V is TRBV12-3 or TRBV12-4, with TRBD1 identical over 7 bases. This CDR3 is 15 amino acids long. Trimming removed 5 bases from V and 3 bases from J; junction bases left unmatched: 9. The CDR3 reads CASSLGTVTDYGYTF. DNA for the CDR3: TGTGCCAGCAGTCTAGGGACAGTTACCGACTATGGCTACACCTTC.

The gene calls are TRBV9 and TRBJ1-2; 9 bases line up with TRBD1. The CDR3 is 14 amino acids. Per germline, CDR1 SGDLS and CDR2 YYNGEE. Trimming took 2 bases from V and 8 from J; bases not matched to a gene: 7. CDR3 coding DNA: TGTGCCAGCAGCGTCACAGGGGGCGTTTTGGGCTACACCTTC. Translation gives CASSVTGGVLGYTF.

The gene calls are TRBV2 and TRBJ1-1, with 10 bases identical to TRBD1. CDR3 length: 15 residues. The trim removed 6 bases at V and 1 base at J, leaving 5 bases unmatched. Germline CDR1 reads SNHLY; CDR2 reads FYNNEI. The CDR3 region is CASRRDRGPNTEAFF. The CDR3 coding sequence is TGTGCCAGCAGGAGGGACAGGGGACCGAACACTGAAGCTTTCTTT. The entire variable domain, with the rest obtained from reference TRBV2 and TRBJ1-1, is as follows: EPEVTQTPSHQVTQMGQEVILRCVPISNHLYFYWYRQILGQKVEFLVSFYNNEISEKSEIFDDQFSVERPDGSNFTLKIRSTKLEDSAMYFCASRRDRGPNTEAFFGQGTRLTVV.